This TCR beta chain was profiled in a study of blood T cell repertoires in COVID-19 (TCRdb year 2020). General notes on the study: Collaborator samples came from the United States, Italy and Spain and covered acute and convalescent phases of COVID-19. Where HLA class I and class II types were available, the types were taken from metadata supplied by the sample provider, not from assay-based typing. The sample metadata nearly always contained a de-identified subject ID, COVID-19 status, age in years and sex. The repertoires were released in a freely available public database meant as a resource for research on the immune response to SARS-CoV-2. The prospective study material was composed of cDNA or gDNA derived from T cells, B-cell-depleted T cells, or PBMCs. Subjects who had been exposed to COVID-19, were actively infected with it, or had recovered from it provided the deeply sampled blood TCRbeta repertoires that made up the dataset. Samples came from the ongoing ImmuneRACE study (first 160 participants) plus 1,254 subjects from 6 global collaborators.

In its sample, this clone was seen once. Which antigen it targets is not known. The sample holds no much larger clone one base away, and base qualities are not on file. Participants in the prospective study were enrolled through a virtual design, were aged roughly 18 to 90 years, and lived in roughly 24 United States geographic areas. In the prospective study, participants were assigned to cohorts based on the clinical history participants reported in a screening survey and a study questionnaire. Recovered participants in ImmuneRACE Cohort 3 were defined as having two consecutive negative NP/OP PCR tests, clearance from a healthcare professional, or resolution of symptoms. In the prospective study, whole blood, serum and a nasopharyngeal or oropharyngeal swab were collected from each participant by mobile phlebotomists. Over a roughly 2-month period, participants in the prospective study had the option of providing additional blood draws and questionnaires. Before DNA extraction, prospective study blood samples were shipped either frozen or at room temperature.

V is shortened by 0 bases, J by 16 bases, and the region joining them spans 22 bases. CDR1 and CDR2 are read off the germline V gene as MNHEY and SVGAGI. Including cysteine and phenylalanine, the CDR3 has 15 amino acids. CDR3 DNA only is kept here, 45 bases in frame from base 1. The study at large found these results: The quantity of clinical and demographic metadata differed by source and by participant and was supplied without curation.

TCRbeta CDR3 regions were amplified from genomic DNA by means of the immunoSEQ Assay, a bias-controlled multiplex PCR. The authors' analysis ran thus. The number of nucleated cells in each sample was estimated from the amplification of reference gene primers within the assay. Sequence reads were collapsed and filtered to measure the absolute abundance of every unique TCRbeta CDR3 rearrangement. For each sample, productive Simpson clonality was calculated as the square root of Simpson's diversity index across productive rearrangements. TCRdb limited this immuneACCESS table to in-frame rearrangements with V and J called. A share of clones is missing; checked studies link under half to unresolved V genes, and the rest is unexplained. V and J calls and clone size are copied from that table; D and trimming were computed from the DNA. The sample data list a few hundred thousand clones, and over 75% of these were observed just once. Roughly 2.3% of the sample belongs to the ten largest clones.

The TCR comes from a young man who had recovered from COVID-19. The sequenced sample was PBMCs or T cells enriched from blood (not recorded which). In this chain, TRBV6-5 is recombined with TRBJ2-4; TRBD2 is possibly the D segment (5 matching bases). The DNA is as follows: TGTGCCAGCAGTTACTCGCCACGAGGCGCGGGTGCGGAATACTTC. It is translated as CASSYSPRGAGAEYF.